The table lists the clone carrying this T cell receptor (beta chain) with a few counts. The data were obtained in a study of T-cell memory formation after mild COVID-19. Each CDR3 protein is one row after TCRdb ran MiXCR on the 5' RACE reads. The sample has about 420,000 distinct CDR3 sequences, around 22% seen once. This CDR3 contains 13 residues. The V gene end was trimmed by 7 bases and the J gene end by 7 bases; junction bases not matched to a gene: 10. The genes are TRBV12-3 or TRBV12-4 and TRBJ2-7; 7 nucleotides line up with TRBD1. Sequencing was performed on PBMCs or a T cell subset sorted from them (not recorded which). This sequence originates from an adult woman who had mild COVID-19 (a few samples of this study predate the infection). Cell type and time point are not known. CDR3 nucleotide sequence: TGTGCCAGCACAATTAGGCACAGGGGTGAGCAGTACTTC. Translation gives CASTIRHRGEQYF.